This is a list of T cell receptor beta chains from one sample in a study of CD8+ T cells in alopecia areata. Using immunoSEQ multiplex PCR, the repertoire was profiled, and TCRdb retains in-frame clones only, with some absent. The sample gives 150,000 to 200,000 clones, 60% of which show up once; approximately 1% is in the top ten. The sample consisted of CD4+ T cells sorted from blood, taken at week 24, from a patient treated with tofacitinib. The receptors here all came from a human donor with alopecia areata. Each CDR3 is given with its conserved first and last residue. The D gene is left open where the match is weak. For some rows the clone size is stated as once, few or many, or as a class when expanded; others skip it.

D gene,V gene,clone size,J gene,CDR3 protein,CDR3 DNA
-,TRBV9,-,TRBJ2-1,CASSVEEGPGEQFF,TGTGCCAGCAGCGTAGAAGAGGGGCCGGGGGAGCAGTTCTTC
TRBD2,TRBV29-1,-,TRBJ2-2,CSVELASGATGELFF,TGCAGCGTTGAGTTGGCTAGCGGGGCCACCGGGGAGCTGTTTTTT
-,TRBV2,-,TRBJ2-5,CASSGAGDKQETQYF,TGTGCCAGCAGTGGGGCTGGGGACAAACAAGAGACCCAGTACTTC
-,TRBV29-1,-,TRBJ2-3,CSVVGRISTDTQYF,TGCAGCGTTGTTGGGCGGATTAGCACAGATACGCAGTATTTT
-,TRBV30,-,TRBJ1-5,CAWSSGTTTNQPQHF,TGTGCCTGGAGTAGCGGGACAACAACCAATCAGCCCCAGCATTTT
-,TRBV6-5,-,TRBJ1-2,CASSPEGGYYGYTF,TGTGCCAGCAGTCCGGAAGGAGGGTACTATGGCTACACCTTC
-,TRBV5-1,few,TRBJ2-4,CASSPGLENIQYF,TGCGCCAGCAGCCCCGGCCTGGAAAACATTCAGTACTTC
-,TRBV6-1,once,TRBJ2-1,CASSAGPIYNEQFF,TGTGCCAGCAGCGCGGGACCAATATACAATGAGCAGTTCTTC
-,TRBV29-1,few,TRBJ1-2,CSVEDLGYPGYTF,TGCAGCGTTGAAGATCTGGGCTATCCAGGCTACACCTTC
-,TRBV5-1,-,TRBJ2-2,CASSLAVADTGELFF,TGCGCCAGCAGCTTGGCCGTCGCGGACACCGGGGAGCTGTTTTTT
-,TRBV5-1,-,TRBJ2-2,CASSASGLSNTGELFF,TGCGCCAGCAGTGCAAGCGGGCTCTCGAACACCGGGGAGCTGTTTTTT
TRBD1,TRBV29-1,-,TRBJ2-3,CSVEKTGVSTDTQYF,TGCAGCGTTGAAAAGACAGGGGTGAGCACAGATACGCAGTATTTT
-,TRBV29-1,-,TRBJ2-3,CSVALTAPDTQYF,TGCAGCGTTGCCTTGACAGCTCCAGATACGCAGTATTTT
-,TRBV5-4,-,TRBJ2-7,CASSFRSYEQYF,TGTGCCAGCAGCTTTCGGTCCTACGAGCAGTACTTC
-,TRBV5-1,-,TRBJ2-7,CASSYPGRDEQYF,TGCGCCAGCAGCTACCCAGGGCGAGACGAGCAGTACTTC
-,TRBV4-1,few,TRBJ2-7,CASSQRGGGYEQYF,TGCGCCAGCAGCCAACGAGGGGGAGGCTACGAGCAGTACTTC
TRBD1,TRBV5-1,-,TRBJ2-1,CASSLGQGEQFF,TGCGCCAGCAGCTTAGGACAGGGAGAGCAGTTCTTC
-,TRBV2,-,TRBJ2-3,CASAPEDTQYF,TGTGCCAGTGCCCCCGAGGATACGCAGTATTTT
-,TRBV27,-,TRBJ1-2,CASMDLSGIEGYTF,TGTGCCAGCATGGATTTATCGGGGATTGAGGGCTACACCTTC
-,TRBV29-1,few,TRBJ2-1,CSVGGGLPSSYNEQFF,TGCAGCGTTGGAGGTGGACTACCAAGCTCCTACAATGAGCAGTTCTTC
TRBD2,TRBV7-8,-,TRBJ2-7,CASSLVASGGASYEQYF,TGTGCCAGCAGCTTAGTGGCTAGCGGGGGGGCCTCCTACGAGCAGTACTTC
TRBD2,TRBV7-9,few,TRBJ2-1,CASSVLAGALNEQFF,TGTGCCAGCAGCGTACTAGCGGGGGCGTTGAATGAGCAGTTCTTC
-,TRBV5-1,-,TRBJ1-1,CASSRMMENTEAFF,TGCGCCAGCAGTCGGATGATGGAGAACACTGAAGCTTTCTTT
TRBD1,TRBV30,-,TRBJ2-7,CAWKRQGRYEQYF,TGTGCCTGGAAGAGACAGGGGCGCTACGAGCAGTACTTC
-,TRBV4-3,few,TRBJ1-2,CASSQDRGYGYTF,TGCGCCAGCAGCCAAGATCGAGGCTATGGCTACACCTTC
TRBD1,TRBV5-1,-,TRBJ2-2,CASQGQGAGGELFF,TGCGCCAGCCAAGGGCAGGGGGCCGGCGGGGAGCTGTTTTTT
-,TRBV27,-,TRBJ1-2,CASSKNGGFYGYTF,TGTGCCAGCAGCAAAAATGGGGGCTTCTATGGCTACACCTTC
-,TRBV7-8,few,TRBJ1-6,CASSPPFSPLHF,TGTGCCAGCAGCCCACCGTTCTCACCCCTCCACTTT
-,TRBV10-3,-,TRBJ1-5,CAISARQGGNQPQHF,TGTGCCATCAGTGCGAGGCAGGGTGGCAATCAGCCCCAGCATTTT
-,TRBV4-3,-,TRBJ2-7,CASSHSRNEQYF,TGCGCCAGCAGCCACTCCCGAAACGAGCAGTACTTC
-,TRBV7-7,few,TRBJ2-5,CASSLGRLVSQETQYF,TGTGCCAGCAGCTTAGGGAGGTTAGTCTCCCAAGAGACCCAGTACTTC
-,TRBV10-3,many,TRBJ2-1,CAIGSDNEQFF,TGTGCCATCGGTAGTGATAATGAGCAGTTCTTC
-,TRBV23-1,once,TRBJ2-5,CASSQSRDKYREVEETQYF,TGCGCCAGCAGTCAATCCCGCGATAAATACAGGGAGGTGGAAGAGACCCAGTACTTC
-,TRBV2,-,TRBJ2-2,CASRPDGAGELFF,TGTGCCAGCAGACCGGACGGAGCCGGGGAGCTGTTTTTT
-,TRBV29-1,once,TRBJ2-2,CSVDVVGNTGELFF,TGCAGCGTTGATGTGGTGGGGAACACCGGGGAGCTGTTTTTT
-,TRBV5-8,-,TRBJ2-5,CASSNSEVKETQYF,TGTGCCAGCAGCAACTCGGAGGTGAAAGAGACCCAGTACTTC
-,TRBV7-9,-,TRBJ1-4,CASSPVGPRVKLFF,TGTGCCAGCAGCCCAGTCGGGCCTCGGGTAAAACTGTTTTTT
-,TRBV10-2,-,TRBJ1-1,CASSGTLNTEAFF,TGCGCCAGCAGTGGGACACTGAACACTGAAGCTTTCTTT
-,TRBV30,-,TRBJ2-6,CASLGESGANVLTF,TGTGCCTCCCTCGGGGAGTCTGGGGCCAACGTCCTGACTTTC
-,TRBV7-9,-,TRBJ2-2,CASSLSQPGELFF,TGTGCCAGCAGCCTAAGTCAGCCCGGGGAGCTGTTTTTT
-,TRBV5-1,once,TRBJ1-2,CASSLDRVRGIYGYTF,TGCGCCAGCAGCTTGGATCGGGTCAGAGGGATTTATGGCTACACCTTC
-,TRBV4-2,-,TRBJ2-2,CASSQRGEGELFF,TGTGCCAGCAGCCAGCGAGGAGAGGGGGAGCTGTTTTTT
-,TRBV27,-,TRBJ2-7,CASSLSRGAASEQYF,TGTGCCAGCAGTTTATCAAGGGGGGCTGCCTCCGAGCAGTACTTC
-,TRBV1,-,TRBJ1-2,CTSSRDPRLGYGYTF,TGCACCAGCAGCCGGGACCCCCGGCTGGGCTATGGCTACACCTTC
-,TRBV30,-,TRBJ1-5,CAWTNRADQPQHF,TGTGCCTGGACGAACAGGGCGGACCAGCCCCAGCATTTT
TRBD1,TRBV4-3,-,TRBJ1-5,CASSQELGTAYSNQPQHF,TGCGCCAGCAGCCAGGAACTTGGGACAGCTTATAGCAATCAGCCCCAGCATTTT
-,TRBV14,-,TRBJ1-2,CASSQDLGAGYTF,TGTGCCAGCAGCCAAGATCTTGGCGCTGGCTACACCTTC
TRBD1,TRBV2,-,TRBJ1-1,CASSERGPGVGRTEAFF,TGTGCCAGCAGTGAGAGGGGGCCAGGGGTCGGGAGAACTGAAGCTTTCTTT
TRBD2,TRBV4-3,few,TRBJ2-4,CASSSSGGAKNIQYF,TGCGCCAGCAGCAGCAGCGGGGGGGCCAAAAACATTCAGTACTTC
TRBD2,TRBV5-1,-,TRBJ2-3,CASSLDLAGGTDTQYF,TGCGCCAGCAGCTTGGACCTAGCGGGGGGAACAGATACGCAGTATTTT
-,TRBV30,few,TRBJ1-5,CAWSVRGGARQPQHF,TGTGCCTGGAGTGTACGGGGGGGTGCCCGGCAGCCCCAGCATTTT
-,TRBV29-1,-,TRBJ2-7,CSVGGPRYEQYF,TGCAGCGTTGGGGGACCTCGCTACGAGCAGTACTTC